The 26 T cell receptor beta chains below were found in one sample sequenced in a study of OX40 agonist ivuxolimab in advanced cancers. Only in-frame clones appear in the TCRdb table, and some are missing; sequencing was by immunoSEQ multiplex PCR. The repertoire holds roughly 72,000 clones, with approximately 84% as singletons. The sequences come from CD4+ or CD8+ T cells sorted from blood, collected in a trial of the OX40 agonist ivuxolimab. All receptors come from an adult with an advanced solid tumor such as melanoma, head and neck, liver or kidney cancer.

The V call is TRBV6-1, the J call TRBJ2-5; TRBD2 matches 7 bases. CDR3 length equals 15 residues. The germline V gene encodes CDR1 MNHNS and CDR2 SASEGT. V lost 4 bases and J lost 1; bases outside the gene matches: 6. CDR3 in amino acids: CASSALRGIQETQYF. CDR3 nucleotide sequence: TGTGCCAGCAGTGCCTTGCGGGGGATCCAAGAGACCCAGTACTTC.

This clone was observed a few times. The chain couples TRBV5-1 to TRBJ1-1; TRBD1 might be the D (5 bases). The CDR3 covers 14 residues. Trimming cost V 4 bases and J 1 base, with 11 bases left between them. The V gene's germline CDR1 is SGHRS and CDR2 YFSETQ. Here the CDR3 DNA reads TGCGCCAGCAGCCTTATGACAGAGAACACTGAAGCTTTCTTT. It encodes CASSLMTENTEAFF.

V is TRBV4-2 and J is TRBJ2-1, with 10 bases that match TRBD2. Germline assignment: CDR1 LGHNA and CDR2 YNFKEQ. V dropped 0 bases and J dropped 3; count of bases not matched to a gene: 11. There are 19 residues in the CDR3. CDR3: CASSQDPPAASGSYNEQFF. Written as DNA, the CDR3 is TGTGCCAGCAGCCAAGATCCACCCGCGGCTAGCGGGAGCTACAATGAGCAGTTCTTC.

The rearrangement joins TRBV9 to TRBJ2-2, with a weak D call TRBD2 (5 bases). The CDR3 has 15 amino acids. Trimming left V 1 base short and J 4 bases short, with 11 bases between. Germline V gene sequence: CDR1 SGDLS, CDR2 YYNGEE. The CDR3 here is CASSVKVAGTGELFF. The CDR3 DNA reads TGTGCCAGCAGCGTAAAGGTCGCGGGCACCGGGGAGCTGTTTTTT.

This rearrangement joins TRBV5-1 to TRBJ2-1; TRBD2 agrees at 11 bases. Unmatched junction bases numbered 10, after V lost 5 bases and J lost 0 bases. Germline V CDR1 and CDR2: SGHRS, YFSETQ. This CDR3 is built from 18 residues. The CDR3, as DNA: TGCGCCAGCAGGGGCTTAGCGGGAGGGGTGAGCTCCTACAATGAGCAGTTCTTC. Residues: CASRGLAGGVSSYNEQFF.

This chain connects TRBV12-5 to TRBJ1-1; D remains unclear. The germline CDR1 and CDR2 sequences are LGHNT and FRNRAP. The V and J ends lost 5 bases and 1 base respectively, with 8 bases between them. This CDR3 contains 13 residues. CDR3 in amino acids: CASGPTGNTEAFF. The CDR3 nucleotides read TGTGCTAGTGGTCCGACTGGGAACACTGAAGCTTTCTTT. The full variable domain, in which reference TRBV12-5 and TRBJ1-1 provide the parts outside the CDR3, is DARVTQTPRHKVTEMGQEVTMRCQPILGHNTVFWYRQTMMQGLELLAYFRNRAPLDDSGMPKDRFSAEMPDATLATLKIQPSEPRDSAVYFCASGPTGNTEAFFGQGTRLTVV.

The chain uses TRBV5-1 and TRBJ2-2; 12 bases match TRBD2. The V gene's germline CDR1 is SGHRS and CDR2 YFSETQ. The CDR3 is 16 amino acids. The ends lost 3 bases at V and 0 bases at J; junction bases unmatched: 0. CDR3 bases: TGCGCCAGCAGCTCTAGCGGGAGGGCGAACACCGGGGAGCTGTTTTTT. It codes for CASSSSGRANTGELFF.

The J gene is TRBJ1-4, the V gene TRBV6-6; D remains unclear. The CDR3 runs to 15 residues. Looked up from germline, CDR1 is MNHNY and CDR2 is SVGAGI (reference sequence). Trimming removed 1 base at V and 0 bases at J, with 6 bases between. Written as DNA, the CDR3 is TGTGCCAGCAGTTACTGGCCATCAACTAATGAAAAACTGTTTTTT. It specifies CASSYWPSTNEKLFF.

This clone was seen more than once but under ten times. This sequence joins TRBV5-4 and TRBJ2-5, with D hard to call. V shed 0 bases and J shed 2 bases, with 14 bases lying between them. This CDR3 contains 16 residues. Germline CDR1 is SGHNT and CDR2 is YYREEE (reference sequence). CDR3 nucleotide sequence: TGTGCCAGCAGCTTGGAGCAGCGCGTCTTACAAGAGACCCAGTACTTC. Its translation: CASSLEQRVLQETQYF.

This clone was recorded once. This rearrangement joins TRBV7-3 to TRBJ1-1; perhaps TRBD1 as D (5 bases). Germline CDR1 and CDR2: SGHTA and FQGTGA. The CDR3 length is 14 residues. V gave up 0 bases and J gave up 9 bases, with 14 bases separating them. The CDR3 coding sequence is TGTGCCAGCAGCTTAACGGCTGGGGGGAGTAAAGCTTTCTTT. It encodes CASSLTAGGSKAFF.

The chain carries TRBV30 and TRBJ2-1, with 11 bases that match TRBD2. V shed 2 bases and J 4 bases; nucleotides not matched to a gene: 7. Looked up from germline, CDR1 is GTSNPN and CDR2 is SVGIG (reference sequence). CDR3 length equals 16 residues. The CDR3 bases are TGTGCCTGGAGTAAGGGAGGGACTAGCGGTTACAATGAGCAGTTCTTC. It is translated as CAWSKGGTSGYNEQFF.

The rearrangement uses TRBV7-3 and TRBJ2-5, with TRBD2 matching over 7 bases. The V segment lost 3 bases and the J segment 2 bases; nucleotides outside the gene matches: 0. Germline V gene sequence: CDR1 SGHTA, CDR2 FQGTGA. The CDR3 is 13 residues long. This chain's CDR3 is CASSLGLQETQYF. The CDR3, as DNA: TGTGCCAGCAGCTTGGGACTACAAGAGACCCAGTACTTC.

The V and J genes are TRBV5-4 and TRBJ2-7; 10 positions match TRBD1. The CDR3 is made up of 14 amino acids. The V and J ends lost 1 base and 5 bases, in that order; junction bases with no gene match: 3. The germline gives CDR1 SGHNT, CDR2 YYREEE (reference sequence). The CDR3 protein is CASSLRDRGHEQYF. The DNA for the CDR3 is TGTGCCAGCAGCTTGAGGGACAGGGGCCACGAGCAGTACTTC. Together with reference TRBV5-4 and TRBJ2-7, the CDR3 gives the full variable domain: ETGVTQSPTHLIKTRGQQVTLRCSSQSGHNTVSWYQQALGQGPQFIFQYYREEENGRGNFPPRFSGLQFPNYSSELNVNALELDDSALYLCASSLRDRGHEQYFGPGTRLTVT.

The chain uses TRBV7-3 and TRBJ2-1; D is undetermined. The length of the CDR3 is 11 residues. The germline V and J ends were trimmed by 1 base and 9 bases, with 4 bases remaining between them. CDR1 and CDR2 (germline): SGHTA, FQGTGA. The CDR3 is CASSLSGEQFF. The CDR3 region has the DNA TGTGCCAGCAGCTTAAGCGGTGAGCAGTTCTTC.

The chain recombines TRBV5-1 with TRBJ1-6; no clear D. This CDR3 region has 15 residues. Germline V gene lookup returns CDR1 SGHRS and CDR2 YFSETQ. Trimming shortened V by 6 bases and J by 0 bases, and 10 bases separated the two germline ends. CDR3 region: CASITLSSYNSPLHF. Here the CDR3 DNA reads TGCGCCAGCATAACGCTAAGCTCCTATAATTCACCCCTCCACTTT.

This rearrangement joins TRBV10-3 to TRBJ2-2, with TRBD2 matching over 7 bases. The CDR3 extends over 14 amino acids. CDR1 is ENHRY, CDR2 SYGVKD, per germline. CDR3 coding DNA: TGTGCTATGCGGAGCGGGGCCCTCGGGGGGGAGCTGTTTTTT. Translated, it gives CAMRSGALGGELFF.

The CDR3 DNA is TGTGCCAGCAGTTTTGATACAGGGCTCCAGCATTTT. Amino acid sequence: CASSFDTGLQHF. The chain is built from TRBV7-2 and TRBJ1-5; D is perhaps TRBD1 (6 bases). V was shortened by 6 bases and J by 12 bases, with 15 bases between the two germline ends. Looked up from germline, CDR1 is SGHTA and CDR2 is FQGNSA. The CDR3 has 12 residues.

This chain connects TRBV29-1 to TRBJ1-3, with TRBD1 matching 10 bases. With V trimmed by 6 bases and J by 6 bases, 11 bases remained unmatched. This CDR3 spans 15 amino acids. CDR1 is SQVTM, CDR2 ANQGSEA, per germline. The CDR3 sequence: CSVVGSTGGENTIYF. Written as DNA, the CDR3 is TGCAGCGTCGTGGGTTCGACAGGGGGCGAAAACACCATATATTTT.

The chain is built from TRBV28 and TRBJ1-2, with 8 bases fitting TRBD1. CDR3 size: 17 residues. Trimming at V came to 2 bases and at J to 7 bases, leaving 15 bases not matched to a gene. The germline CDR1 and CDR2 sequences are MDHEN and SYDVKM. The CDR3 region is CASSLAGTGGSVAGYTF. In nucleotides, the CDR3 is TGTGCCAGCAGTTTAGCAGGGACAGGTGGTTCAGTGGCTGGCTACACCTTC.

V and J are TRBV7-3 and TRBJ1-6; 7 nucleotides align to TRBD1. V dropped 5 bases and J dropped 6; count of bases not matched to a gene: 7. Germline CDR1 is SGHTA and CDR2 is FQGTGA. The CDR3 runs to 15 residues. The CDR3 region is CASSRDRVFNSPLHF. Here the CDR3 DNA reads TGTGCCAGCAGCCGTGACAGGGTGTTTAATTCACCCCTCCACTTT.

The rearrangement uses TRBV7-9 and TRBJ2-1, with 12 bases lining up with TRBD2. CDR3 size: 16 residues. Germline lookup yields CDR1 SEHNR and CDR2 FQNEAQ (reference sequence). V trimming: 5 bases; J trimming: 8 bases; junction bases outside the gene matches: 10. The CDR3 sequence is CASSPKRLAGGYEQFF. The CDR3 coding sequence is TGTGCCAGCAGCCCAAAGCGGCTAGCGGGAGGGTATGAGCAGTTCTTC.

The chain has TRBV11-1 and TRBJ2-2; 7 bases are a match to TRBD1. The CDR3 runs to 15 residues. The V and J ends lost 1 base and 6 bases, in that order; junction bases with no gene match: 5. Germline lookup yields CDR1 SGHAT and CDR2 FQDESV (reference sequence). This chain's CDR3 is CASSLVKGAAGELFF. The DNA for the CDR3 is TGTGCCAGCAGCTTAGTCAAGGGGGCCGCCGGGGAGCTGTTTTTT.

The chain joins TRBV10-1 to TRBJ1-6, with D perhaps matching TRBD1 (5 bases). CDR3 length: 10 amino acids. The ends were cut back, 9 bases at V and 10 bases at J, with 7 bases in the middle. Germline assignment: CDR1 WNHNN and CDR2 SYGVQD (reference sequence). The CDR3 spells CARRGSPLHF. The DNA for the CDR3 is TGCGCCAGAAGGGGATCACCCCTCCACTTT.

The chain links TRBV4-2 to TRBJ1-1; a possible D gene is TRBD1 (6 bases). CDR3 length: 12 amino acids. The germline V and J ends were trimmed by 3 bases and 11 bases, with 13 bases remaining between them. Germline V CDR1 and CDR2: LGHNA, YNFKEQ. CDR3 coding DNA: TGTGCCAGCAGCCAGGGGGCAGGGGTCGCTTTCTTT. As protein: CASSQGAGVAFF.

The chain joins TRBV7-8 to TRBJ1-1, with TRBD1 as a possible D gene (5 bases). CDR1 and CDR2 from the germline V gene are SGHVS and FQNEAQ. V gave up 1 base and J gave up 7 bases, with 13 bases separating them. The CDR3 contains 14 residues. The CDR3 region has the DNA TGTGCCAGCAGCTTAGATCTGGGACGGGGTGAAGCTTTCTTT. It is translated as CASSLDLGRGEAFF.

CDR3 nucleotide sequence: TGTGCCAGCAGCTTAGCGTCGGAGGGAGCTTTCTTT. Protein product: CASSLASEGAFF. The rearrangement uses TRBV11-2 and TRBJ1-1; D gene unclear. Looked up from germline, CDR1 is SGHAT and CDR2 is FQNNGV. This CDR3 contains 12 residues. V lost 1 base and J lost 10, with 10 bases in between.